The T cell receptor beta chain under discussion was sequenced for a study of blood T cell repertoires in COVID-19. Profiling relied on immunoSEQ multiplex PCR, and the TCRdb table lists in-frame clones only, not all of them. The sample comprises some 150,000 clones, around nine tenths of which are singletons, and more than 1% rests with the top ten. The cohort comprised adults aged about 18 to 100 years residing in 20 to 30 US areas. This CDR3 is 15 amino acids long. Trimming removed 6 bases from V and 3 bases from J, with 14 bases in between. Germline CDR1 is SGHTA and CDR2 is FQGNSA. This TCR was sampled from a woman in her 30s with acute COVID-19. The genes are TRBV7-2 and TRBJ2-2; D unresolved. The material sequenced was PBMCs or T cells enriched from blood (not recorded which). The CDR3 spells CASRRSAAYTGELFF. CDR3 nucleotide sequence: TGTGCCAGCAGGAGGTCGGCAGCATACACCGGGGAGCTGTTTTTT.